This TCR beta chain was found in a study of vaccination effects on CD4 cells after COVID-19. Overall study context: As their vaccination, participants received two doses of either BNT162b2 or mRNA-1273. Two convalescent patients were sampled 16 days and one week before vaccination.

Turning to this clone: Its antigen is not known.

Sequencing was performed with immunoSEQ multiplex PCR; in TCRdb, only in-frame clones are kept and a portion is missing. The sample holds some 49,000 clones; roughly 74% are singletons and the top ten take roughly 8.7%. Isolating CD4+ T cells followed approximately 9 days of culture. This individual contracted SARS-CoV-2 between March and December 2020, as verified by PCR. IL-2 medium was substituted for half the medium on days 3 and 7. The sequenced sample was CD4+ T cells from PBMCs cultured without peptide, obtained before COVID-19 vaccination. The sequence was collected from a human donor who had a prior SARS-CoV-2 infection.

The CDR3: CASSLAGSLADTQYF. The CDR3 DNA sequence: TGTGCCAGCAGCTTGGCCGGTAGTCTGGCAGATACGCAGTATTTT. J is TRBJ2-3 and V is TRBV11-3; D unresolved. The germline V gene has CDR1 SGHNT and CDR2 YENEEA. Between the trimmed V and J ends, which lost 3 bases and 4 bases, there was a span of 14 bases. The CDR3 contains 15 residues.